These 21 T cell receptor beta chains were sequenced from one sample in a study of shared clonotypes between healthy human individuals. Method: immunoSEQ multiplex PCR; TCRdb's copy keeps in-frame clones and lacks some. The data hold some 2.4 million clones, with approximately 93% observed a single time. Material: naive CD4+ T cells from PBMCs. Sample subset: CD45RA+ positively selected. These TCRs come from a man younger than 30 in good health. Some clones in this sample may be carry-over from other donors' samples.

Concerning this clone itself: This CDR3 is also generated by other DNA sequences in the sample. The rearrangement links TRBV18 to TRBJ1-1; no definite D call. CDR1 is KGHSH and CDR2 is LQKENI in the germline V gene. V was clipped by 2 bases and J by 3 bases, with 7 bases between them. The CDR3 runs to 13 residues. CDR3 sequence reads: CASSPKLDTEAFF. Here the CDR3 DNA reads TGTGCCAGCTCACCAAAGTTGGACACTGAAGCTTTCTTT. The complete variable domain, with remaining parts taken from reference TRBV18 and TRBJ1-1, reads NAGVMQNPRHLVRRRGQEARLRCSPMKGHSHVYWYRQLPEEGLKFMVYLQKENIIDESGMPKERFSAEFPKEGPSILRIQQVVRGDSAAYFCASSPKLDTEAFFGQGTRLTVV.

This chain connects TRBV5-4 to TRBJ1-2; D may be TRBD1 (5 bases). Germline CDR1 reads SGHNT; CDR2 reads YYREEE (reference sequence). The CDR3 contains 17 residues. V was pared by 0 bases and J by 4 bases, with 19 bases between. This CDR3 reads CASSLVGGRGWGYGYTF. DNA for the CDR3: TGTGCCAGCAGCTTGGTTGGGGGTCGCGGGTGGGGCTATGGCTACACCTTC.

This rearrangement joins TRBV28 to TRBJ2-7, with 7 bases matching TRBD2. Germline V CDR1 and CDR2: MDHEN, SYDVKM. The CDR3 consists of 16 residues. The V and J ends lost 5 bases and 1 base, in that order; junction bases with no gene match: 11. CDR3 in amino acids: CASSPVGRERSYEQYF. For the CDR3, the DNA is TGTGCCAGCAGTCCCGTGGGGCGGGAGCGTTCCTACGAGCAGTACTTC.

This clone was seen only once. The chain links TRBV28 to TRBJ2-3, with D perhaps assigned TRBD1 or TRBD2 (5 bases each). The CDR3 is 16 amino acids. The V gene's germline CDR1 is MDHEN and CDR2 SYDVKM. V lost 7 bases to trimming and J lost 0 bases, with 17 bases between them. The CDR3 sequence is CASTPPLGPSTDTQYF. DNA for the CDR3: TGTGCCAGCACTCCGCCGTTGGGACCTAGCACAGATACGCAGTATTTT.

The V gene is TRBV28, the J gene TRBJ2-7, with 13 bases matching TRBD2. Trimming cost V 3 bases and J 6 bases; bases outside gene matches: 11. CDR3 size: 17 residues. Germline V CDR1 and CDR2: MDHEN, SYDVKM. In DNA form, the CDR3 reads TGTGCCAGCAGTTTCAACGGACTAGCGGGAGTTAACGCCGAGCAGTACTTC. Protein product: CASSFNGLAGVNAEQYF.

The gene calls are TRBV5-4 and TRBJ2-5; D perhaps matches TRBD2 (6 bases). The J call may be wrong; the DNA end is better matched by TRBJ2-7. Germline CDR1 reads SGHNT; CDR2 reads YYREEE (reference sequence). This CDR3 is 15 amino acids long. The CDR3 loop reads CASSLVGGRSDEQYF. DNA of the CDR3: TGTGCCAGCAGCTTGGTGGGGGGTAGAAGCGACGAGCAGTACTTC.

The chain couples TRBV5-1 to TRBJ2-7, with TRBD2 identical over 11 bases. V trimming: 3 bases; J trimming: 3 bases; junction bases outside the gene matches: 5. Germline V gene lookup returns CDR1 SGHRS and CDR2 YFSETQ. CDR3 length: 15 amino acids. CDR3 sequence reads: CASSWLSGRDYEQYF. For the CDR3, the DNA is TGCGCCAGCAGCTGGCTTAGCGGGAGGGACTACGAGCAGTACTTC.

A few counts support this clone. This chain uses TRBV27 with TRBJ1-1, with D unresolved. This CDR3 region has 13 residues. Trimming removed 3 bases from V and 1 base from J, with 6 bases in between. Germline CDR1 MNHEY, CDR2 SMNVEV (reference sequence). CDR3 sequence reads: CASSFEPNTEAFF. In nucleotides, the CDR3 is TGTGCCAGCAGTTTCGAGCCGAACACTGAAGCTTTCTTT.

J is TRBJ2-7 and V is TRBV5-6; no firm D call. CDR1 SGHDT and CDR2 YYEEEE come from the germline V gene. Trimming shortened V by 4 bases and J by 1 base, and 18 bases separated the two germline ends. This CDR3 spans 16 amino acids. The CDR3 sequence is CASSRRLSPRSYEQYF. The CDR3 DNA sequence: TGTGCCAGCAGCCGCCGACTCTCACCCCGGTCCTACGAGCAGTACTTC.

The chain combines TRBV6-6 with TRBJ2-2; D unclear. CDR1 is MNHNY, CDR2 SVGAGI, per germline (reference sequence). The germline V and J ends were trimmed by 7 bases and 1 base, with 10 bases remaining between them. CDR3 length: 14 amino acids. CDR3 residues: CASIRSENTGELFF. CDR3 DNA sequence: TGTGCCAGCATCCGTTCGGAGAACACCGGGGAGCTGTTTTTT.

This chain joins TRBV7-9 and TRBJ1-1, with D possibly being TRBD1 (5 bases). Germline V gene lookup returns CDR1 SEHNR and CDR2 FQNEAQ (reference sequence). V gave up 1 base and J gave up 0 bases, with 9 bases separating them. The CDR3 consists of 15 residues. CDR3 bases: TGTGCCAGCAGCTTAGTCAGGGAGTTGAACACTGAAGCTTTCTTT. Encoded protein: CASSLVRELNTEAFF.

V and J are TRBV27 and TRBJ2-3; either TRBD1 or TRBD2 may fit D (6 bases each). The CDR3 runs 15 residues. V was cut by 7 bases and J by 2 bases, with 16 bases left in between. Germline CDR1 and CDR2: MNHEY and SMNVEV (reference sequence). The CDR3 region is CASNRGREVTDTQYF. CDR3 DNA sequence: TGTGCCAGCAACCGGGGGCGTGAGGTCACAGATACGCAGTATTTT.

The rearrangement uses TRBV7-3 and TRBJ2-1, with D perhaps matching TRBD2 (5 bases). Germline CDR1 reads SGHTA; CDR2 reads FQGTGA. CDR3 length equals 13 residues. Trimming took 5 bases from V and 13 from J, leaving 18 bases between them. As DNA, the CDR3 is TGTGCCAGCAGCCCTCAACTAGGTTTGTATCAGTTCTTC. It codes for CASSPQLGLYQFF. The full variable domain, with the rest looked up from reference TRBV7-3 and TRBJ2-1, is GAGVSQTPSNKVTEKGKYVELRCDPISGHTALYWYRQSLGQGPEFLIYFQGTGAADDSGLPNDRFFAVRPEGSVSTLKIQRTERGDSAVYLCASSPQLGLYQFFGPGTRLTVL.

V usage is TRBV28 and J usage is TRBJ1-3; tentative D call: TRBD1 (6 bases). In germline, CDR1 is MDHEN, CDR2 SYDVKM. The CDR3 is 15 residues long. The V end was cut by 5 bases, the J end by 0 bases, with 11 bases between. CDR3 protein: CASSPPDSSGNTIYF. CDR3 DNA sequence: TGTGCCAGCAGTCCCCCGGACAGCTCTGGAAACACCATATATTTT.

The chain uses TRBV7-2 and TRBJ2-3, with 7 positions matching TRBD2. CDR1 is SGHTA and CDR2 is FQGNSA in the germline V gene. The V gene end was trimmed by 4 bases and the J gene end by 2 bases; junction bases not matched to a gene: 9. This CDR3 comprises 16 residues. The CDR3 DNA follows: TGTGCCAGCAGCTCGGACCGGGACTACTACACAGATACGCAGTATTTT. This encodes CASSSDRDYYTDTQYF.

The table lists this clone with a count of one. The chain employs TRBV27 and TRBJ2-3; TRBD1 aligns across 9 bases. The CDR3 is made up of 16 amino acids. J was trimmed by 0 bases and V by 3 bases; bases with no gene match: 4. The germline V gene encodes CDR1 MNHEY and CDR2 SMNVEV (reference sequence). CDR3 residues: CASSFRDRASTDTQYF. The CDR3 DNA reads as TGTGCCAGCAGTTTCCGGGACAGGGCCAGCACAGATACGCAGTATTTT.

The chain carries TRBV19 and TRBJ1-2; 8 nucleotides match TRBD1. The CDR3 has 13 amino acids. CDR1 is LNHDA, CDR2 SQIVND, per germline (reference sequence). V was clipped by 4 bases and J by 8 bases; unmatched bases: 6. The CDR3 DNA sequence: TGTGCCAGTAGTACTGGACAGGGATGGGGCTACACCTTC. It is translated as CASSTGQGWGYTF.

The chain has TRBV15 and TRBJ2-7; no firm D call. Germline CDR1 and CDR2: LNHNV and YYDKDF (reference sequence). The CDR3 has 14 residues. Trimming pared 0 bases from V and 4 bases from J, leaving 10 bases between. The CDR3 is CATSRDPGRYEQYF. The CDR3 DNA sequence: TGTGCCACCAGCAGAGATCCCGGACGGTACGAGCAGTACTTC. Full variable domain (missing parts from reference TRBV15 and TRBJ2-7): DAMVIQNPRYQVTQFGKPVTLSCSQTLNHNVMYWYQQKSSQAPKLLFHYYDKDFNNEADTPDNFQSRRPNTSFCFLDIRSPGLGDTAMYLCATSRDPGRYEQYFGPGTRLTVT.

This clone was seen a single time. The genes are TRBV5-1 and TRBJ2-1; either TRBD1 or TRBD2 may supply D (5 bases each). Germline V gene data show CDR1 as SGHRS and CDR2 as YFSETQ. V was pared by 4 bases and J by 4 bases, with 15 bases between. This CDR3 is built from 15 residues. CDR3 sequence (DNA): TGCGCCAGCAGCCGGTCCCGGGACGGATACAATGAGCAGTTCTTC. This translates into CASSRSRDGYNEQFF.

In the case of this clone: The same CDR3 can be traced to other DNA sequences in this sample. The J gene is TRBJ1-5, the V gene TRBV11-2; 8 bases agree with TRBD1. The V segment lost 3 bases and the J segment 6 bases; nucleotides outside the gene matches: 4. CDR3 size: 14 residues. Germline V CDR1 and CDR2: SGHAT, FQNNGV. The CDR3 coding sequence is TGTGCCAGCAGCTTGGACAGGGTGGGTCAGCCCCAGCATTTT. Translated, it gives CASSLDRVGQPQHF.

The genes are TRBV6-5 and TRBJ1-2; 8 bases fit TRBD1. Germline trimming cut 6 bases from V and 7 bases from J; bases unmatched to any gene: 7. The CDR3 totals 13 residues. Germline V gene data show CDR1 as MNHEY and CDR2 as SVGAGI. The CDR3 loop is CASRTDRVSGYTF. In nucleotides, the CDR3 is TGTGCCAGCAGGACGGACAGGGTCTCTGGCTACACCTTC.